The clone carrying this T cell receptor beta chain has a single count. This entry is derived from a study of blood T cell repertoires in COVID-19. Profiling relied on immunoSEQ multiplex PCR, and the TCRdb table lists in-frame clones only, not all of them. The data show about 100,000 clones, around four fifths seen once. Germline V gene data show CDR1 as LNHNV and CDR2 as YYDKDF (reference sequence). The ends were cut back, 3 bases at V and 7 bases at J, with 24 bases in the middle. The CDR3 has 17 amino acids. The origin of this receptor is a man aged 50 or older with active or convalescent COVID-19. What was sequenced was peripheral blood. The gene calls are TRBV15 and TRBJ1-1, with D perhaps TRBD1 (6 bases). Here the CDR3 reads CATSSPPDRYTEVEAFF. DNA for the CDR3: TGTGCCACCAGCAGCCCCCCAGACAGGTATACAGAAGTTGAAGCTTTCTTT.